This T cell receptor beta chain was captured by sequencing in a study of siplizumab effects on memory and regulatory T cells. Study findings and constraints: Unstimulated subsets contained matches for only a minor fraction of alloreactive clones.

Repertoires were generated with immunoSEQ multiplex PCR, while TCRdb's copy carries only in-frame clones and drops some. The sample lists approximately 100,000 clones; roughly 94% were seen once. Concerning this clone itself: What it binds is not known.

The V gene lost 0 bases and the J gene lost 2 bases, with 11 bases spanning the gap. The CDR3 has 15 amino acids. Germline CDR1 GTSNPN, CDR2 SVGIG (reference sequence). The chain links TRBV30 to TRBJ1-5, with D hard to call. Sample: non-Treg CD4+ T cells sorted from blood. The clonotype comes from a human donor in good health. The CDR3 here is CAWSVSIKGNQPQHF. DNA for the CDR3: TGTGCCTGGAGTGTTTCCATTAAGGGCAATCAGCCCCAGCATTTT.